Listed here is a single TCR beta chain. The data originate from a study of shared clonotypes between healthy human individuals. Repertoires were generated with immunoSEQ multiplex PCR, while TCRdb's copy carries only in-frame clones and drops some. The table lists millions of clones, 85% to 95% of them singletons. CDR3 length: 13 residues. Trimming took 0 bases from V and 9 from J, leaving 9 bases between them. From germline, CDR1 is LGHNT and CDR2 FRNRAP. The genes are TRBV12-5 and TRBJ2-1; D not resolved. The source is a young man in good health. Material for sequencing was naive CD4+ T cells sorted from blood. The subset here: CD45RA+ positively selected. CDR3 bases: TGTGCTAGTGGTTTGGTAACAAGTAGTGAGCAGTTCTTC. This codes for CASGLVTSSEQFF. Variable domain in full (rest from reference TRBV12-5 and TRBJ2-1): DARVTQTPRHKVTEMGQEVTMRCQPILGHNTVFWYRQTMMQGLELLAYFRNRAPLDDSGMPKDRFSAEMPDATLATLKIQPSEPRDSAVYFCASGLVTSSEQFFGPGTRLTVL.